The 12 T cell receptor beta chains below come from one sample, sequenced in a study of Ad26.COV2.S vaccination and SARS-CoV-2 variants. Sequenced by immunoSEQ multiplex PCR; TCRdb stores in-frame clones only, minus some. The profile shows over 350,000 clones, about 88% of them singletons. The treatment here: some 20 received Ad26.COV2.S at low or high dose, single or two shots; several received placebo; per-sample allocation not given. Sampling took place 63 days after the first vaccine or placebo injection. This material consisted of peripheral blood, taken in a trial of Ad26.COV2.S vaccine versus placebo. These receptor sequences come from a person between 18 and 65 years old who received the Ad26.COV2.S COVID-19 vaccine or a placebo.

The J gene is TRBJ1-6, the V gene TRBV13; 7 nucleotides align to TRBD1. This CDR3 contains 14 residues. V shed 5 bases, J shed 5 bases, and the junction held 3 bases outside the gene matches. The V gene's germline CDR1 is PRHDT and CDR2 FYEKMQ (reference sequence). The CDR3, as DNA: TGTGCCAGCAGCCGTGGACAGGATAATTCACCCCTCCACTTT. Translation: CASSRGQDNSPLHF.

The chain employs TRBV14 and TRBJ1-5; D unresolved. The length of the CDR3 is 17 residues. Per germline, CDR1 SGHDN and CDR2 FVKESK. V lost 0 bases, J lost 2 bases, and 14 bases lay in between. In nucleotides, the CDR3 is TGTGCCAGCAGCCAAGATGAGATCTCGAGGGGCAATCAGCCCCAGCATTTT. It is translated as CASSQDEISRGNQPQHF.

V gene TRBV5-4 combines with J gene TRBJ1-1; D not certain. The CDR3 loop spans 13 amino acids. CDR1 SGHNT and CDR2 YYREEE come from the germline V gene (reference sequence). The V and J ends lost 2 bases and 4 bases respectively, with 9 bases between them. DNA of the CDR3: TGTGCCAGCAGCTTACAACTAGGCACTGAAGCTTTCTTT. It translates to CASSLQLGTEAFF.

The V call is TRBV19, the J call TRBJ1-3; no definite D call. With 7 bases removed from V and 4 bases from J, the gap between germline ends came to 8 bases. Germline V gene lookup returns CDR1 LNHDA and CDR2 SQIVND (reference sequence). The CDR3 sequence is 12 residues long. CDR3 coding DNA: TGTGCCAGTACGGGAGGGGGAAACACCATATATTTT. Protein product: CASTGGGNTIYF.

In DNA, the CDR3 is TGTGCCAGCAGCTTGGCTTCTCGGGGGGTTGACTATGGCTACACCTTC. Its translation is CASSLASRGVDYGYTF. The rearrangement uses TRBV5-6 and TRBJ1-2; D possibly corresponds to TRBD1 (5 bases). This CDR3 has 16 residues. V lost 0 bases and J lost 3, with 15 bases in between. Germline CDR1 reads SGHDT; CDR2 reads YYEEEE. The whole variable domain, remainder taken from reference TRBV5-6 and TRBJ1-2, is DAGVTQSPTHLIKTRGQQVTLRCSPKSGHDTVSWYQQALGQGPQFIFQYYEEEERQRGNFPDRFSGHQFPNYSSELNVNALLLGDSALYLCASSLASRGVDYGYTFGSGTRLTVV.

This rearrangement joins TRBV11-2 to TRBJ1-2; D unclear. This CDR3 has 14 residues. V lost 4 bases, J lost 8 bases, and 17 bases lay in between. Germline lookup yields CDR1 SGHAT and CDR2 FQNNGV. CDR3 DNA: TGTGCCAGCAGCTCGCCGCACGGGGATTGGGGCTACACCTTC. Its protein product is CASSSPHGDWGYTF.

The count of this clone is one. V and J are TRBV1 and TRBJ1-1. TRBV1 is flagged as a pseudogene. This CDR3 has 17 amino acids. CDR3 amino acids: CTSSQSPEAGRATEAFF. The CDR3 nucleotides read TGCACCAGCAGCCAAAGCCCGGAGGCGGGGAGGGCCACTGAAGCTTTCTTT.

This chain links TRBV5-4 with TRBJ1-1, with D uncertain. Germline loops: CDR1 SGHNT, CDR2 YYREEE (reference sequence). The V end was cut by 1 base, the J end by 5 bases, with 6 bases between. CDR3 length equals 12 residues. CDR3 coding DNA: TGTGCCAGCAGCTTGCAAGGAACTGAAGCTTTCTTT. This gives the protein CASSLQGTEAFF.

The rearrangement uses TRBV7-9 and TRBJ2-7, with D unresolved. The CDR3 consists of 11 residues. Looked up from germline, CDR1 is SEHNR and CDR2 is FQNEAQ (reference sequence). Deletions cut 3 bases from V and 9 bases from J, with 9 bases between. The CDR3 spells CASSFKGAQYF. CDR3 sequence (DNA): TGTGCCAGCAGCTTTAAGGGTGCGCAGTACTTC. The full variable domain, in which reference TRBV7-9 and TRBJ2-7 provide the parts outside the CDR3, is DTGVSQNPRHKITKRGQNVTFRCDPISEHNRLYWYRQTLGQGPEFLTYFQNEAQLEKSRLLSDRFSAERPKGSFSTLEIQRTEQGDSAMYLCASSFKGAQYFGPGTRLTVT.

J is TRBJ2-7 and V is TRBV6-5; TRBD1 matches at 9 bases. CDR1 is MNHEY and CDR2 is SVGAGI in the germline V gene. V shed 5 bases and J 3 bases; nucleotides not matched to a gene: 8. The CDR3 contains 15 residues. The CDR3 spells CASSTPGQGYYEQYF. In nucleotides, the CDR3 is TGTGCCAGCAGTACCCCGGGACAGGGATACTACGAGCAGTACTTC.

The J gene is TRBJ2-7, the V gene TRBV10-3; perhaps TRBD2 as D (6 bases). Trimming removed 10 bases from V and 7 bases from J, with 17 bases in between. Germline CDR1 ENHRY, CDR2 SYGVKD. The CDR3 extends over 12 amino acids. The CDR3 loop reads CATRPRGDEQYF. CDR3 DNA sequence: TGTGCCACACGACCGCGGGGTGATGAGCAGTACTTC.

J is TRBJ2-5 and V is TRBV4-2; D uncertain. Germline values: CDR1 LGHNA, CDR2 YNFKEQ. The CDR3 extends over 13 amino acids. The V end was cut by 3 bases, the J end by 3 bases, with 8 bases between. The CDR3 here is CASSQHGEETQYF. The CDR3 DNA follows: TGTGCCAGCAGCCAGCATGGGGAAGAGACCCAGTACTTC.